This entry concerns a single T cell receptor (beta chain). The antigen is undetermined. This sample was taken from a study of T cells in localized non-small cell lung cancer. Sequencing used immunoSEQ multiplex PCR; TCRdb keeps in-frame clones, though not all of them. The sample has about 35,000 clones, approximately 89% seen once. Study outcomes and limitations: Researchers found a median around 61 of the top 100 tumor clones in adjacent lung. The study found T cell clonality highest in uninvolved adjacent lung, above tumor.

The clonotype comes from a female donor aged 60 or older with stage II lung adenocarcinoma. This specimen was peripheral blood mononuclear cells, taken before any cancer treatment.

The CDR3 DNA sequence: TGTGCCAGCAGTTGGGGGGACTATGGCTACACCTTC. Its translation: CASSWGDYGYTF. This sequence joins TRBV6-5 and TRBJ1-2; weak D call: TRBD1 (5 bases). Deletions cut 4 bases from V and 3 bases from J, with 6 bases between. This CDR3 is 12 amino acids long. Germline V lookup: CDR1 MNHEY, CDR2 SVGAGI.